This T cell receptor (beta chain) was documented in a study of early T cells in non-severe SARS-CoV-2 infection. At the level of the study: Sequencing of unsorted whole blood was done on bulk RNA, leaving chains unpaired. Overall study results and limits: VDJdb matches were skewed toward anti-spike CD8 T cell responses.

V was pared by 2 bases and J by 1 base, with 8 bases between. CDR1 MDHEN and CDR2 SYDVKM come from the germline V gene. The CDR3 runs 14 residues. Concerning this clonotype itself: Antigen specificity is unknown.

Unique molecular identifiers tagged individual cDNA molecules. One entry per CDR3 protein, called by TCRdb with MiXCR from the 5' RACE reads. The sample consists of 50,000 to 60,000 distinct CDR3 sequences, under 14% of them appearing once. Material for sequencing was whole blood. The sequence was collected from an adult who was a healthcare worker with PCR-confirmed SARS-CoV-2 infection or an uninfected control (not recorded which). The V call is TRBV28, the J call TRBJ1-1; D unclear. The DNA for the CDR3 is TGTGCCAGCAGTTTAGCGGACGGGAACACTGAAGCTTTCTTT. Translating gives CASSLADGNTEAFF. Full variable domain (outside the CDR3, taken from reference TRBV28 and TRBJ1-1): DVKVTQSSRYLVKRTGEKVFLECVQDMDHENMFWYRQDPGLGLRLIYFSYDVKMKEKGDIPEGYSVSREKKERFSLILESASTNQTSMYLCASSLADGNTEAFFGQGTRLTVV.